This TCR beta chain appears in the sequencing data of a study of blood T cell repertoires in COVID-19. Looking at the study overall: The United States, Italy and Spain supplied acute and convalescent COVID-19 samples.

Sequenced by immunoSEQ multiplex PCR; TCRdb stores in-frame clones only, minus some. The sample records about 290,000 clones, around nine tenths being singletons. Per the germline V gene, CDR1 is SNHLY and CDR2 is FYNNEI. Trimming removed 6 bases at V and 0 bases at J, with 15 bases between. This CDR3 is built from 16 residues. The rearrangement joins TRBV2 to TRBJ1-3; D is unclear. This receptor was identified in a woman aged 25 to 45 with COVID-19, enrolled during active disease. The specimen was peripheral blood. The CDR3 nucleotides are TGTGCCAGCAGGAAAGCCCCGTTGAGCTCTGGAAACACCATATATTTT. As protein: CASRKAPLSSGNTIYF.